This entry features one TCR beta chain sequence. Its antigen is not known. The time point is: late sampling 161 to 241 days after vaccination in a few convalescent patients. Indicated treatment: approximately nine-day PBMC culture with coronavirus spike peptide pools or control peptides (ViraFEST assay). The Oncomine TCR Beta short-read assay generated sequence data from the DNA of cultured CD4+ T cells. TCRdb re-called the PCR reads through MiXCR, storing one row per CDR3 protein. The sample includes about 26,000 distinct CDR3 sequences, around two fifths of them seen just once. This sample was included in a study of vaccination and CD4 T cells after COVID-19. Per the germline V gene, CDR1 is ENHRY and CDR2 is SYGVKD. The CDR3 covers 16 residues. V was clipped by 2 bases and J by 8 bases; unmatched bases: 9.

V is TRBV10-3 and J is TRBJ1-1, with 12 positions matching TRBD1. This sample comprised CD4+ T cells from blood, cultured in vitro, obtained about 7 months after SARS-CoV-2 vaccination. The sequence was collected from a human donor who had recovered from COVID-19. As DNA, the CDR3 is TGTGCCATCAGTGAGCCACCGGGACAGGGGGCTCTCGAAGCTTTCTTT. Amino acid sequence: CAISEPPGQGALEAFF.